This passage covers 10 T cell receptor beta chains from one sample sequenced in a study of follicular helper T cells after annual influenza vaccination (dated by TCRdb to the late 2010s). Library method: the immunoSEQ multiplex PCR assay. What TCRdb holds here is the immuneACCESS table cut down to in-frame rearrangements. Part of the clones is not present; checked against another copy, under half of the missing clones reflect an unresolved V gene, and the others are unexplained. In all, the sample holds about 5,600 clones, and approximately 88% of those were seen once. About 2.5% of the sample lies in the top ten. The time point label of this sample denotes: 2015-2016 season, 7 days after influenza vaccination. The sequenced sample was CXCR5+ CD38- circulating T follicular helper cells from blood, obtained 7 days after influenza vaccination. This sample's cell subset or site label indicates: circulating Tfh, non-naive CD4+CXCR5+PD-1+ (ICOS+CD38+ or ICOS-CD38-). The source is an adult who received the influenza vaccine.

V and J are TRBV28 and TRBJ1-6; TRBD1 agrees at 9 bases. Unmatched junction bases numbered 5, after V lost 10 bases and J lost 7 bases. There are 13 residues in the CDR3. The germline V gene encodes CDR1 MDHEN and CDR2 SYDVKM. The CDR3 nucleotides are TGTGCCACCGGACAGGGGAACAATTCACCCCTCCACTTT. Its translation: CATGQGNNSPLHF.

This clone occurred once. CDR3 loop: CASSTGTGRLFF. CDR3 in DNA: TGTGCCAGTAGTACAGGGACAGGGCGATTGTTTTTT. V is TRBV19 and J is TRBJ2-2; 9 bases match TRBD1. Germline lookup yields CDR1 LNHDA and CDR2 SQIVND (reference sequence). After removal of 4 bases from V and 15 bases from J, the junction contained 6 bases not matched to a gene. The CDR3 contains 12 residues.

This clone was recorded only once. The V and J genes are TRBV5-1 and TRBJ2-2; 8 nucleotides match TRBD1. Germline assignment: CDR1 SGHRS and CDR2 YFSETQ. This CDR3 region has 15 residues. Germline trimming cut 5 bases from V and 6 bases from J; bases unmatched to any gene: 9. The CDR3 DNA reads TGCGCCAGCAGAGGAGGGACAGGTTTGGCCGGGGAGCTGTTTTTT. It specifies CASRGGTGLAGELFF.

The V call is TRBV5-4, the J call TRBJ2-5, with TRBD1 as a possible D gene (5 bases). CDR1 and CDR2 (germline): SGHNT, YYREEE (reference sequence). The CDR3 consists of 15 residues. The germline V and J ends were trimmed by 4 bases and 2 bases, with 15 bases remaining between them. CDR3 region: CASSLQGHPQETQYF. In DNA form, the CDR3 reads TGTGCCAGCAGCCTCCAAGGACATCCACAAGAGACCCAGTACTTC.

The chain is built from TRBV15 and TRBJ1-5; TRBD1 matches 8 bases. CDR1 and CDR2 (germline): LNHNV, YYDKDF (reference sequence). Losses at the gene ends were 2 bases for V and 3 bases for J; bases not matched to a gene: 6. The CDR3 contains 16 residues. The CDR3 DNA follows: TGTGCCACCAGCAGAAATACAGGGGGAGACAATCAGCCCCAGCATTTT. Translated, it gives CATSRNTGGDNQPQHF. Looking up the rest from reference TRBV15 and TRBJ1-5 gives the full variable domain: DAMVIQNPRYQVTQFGKPVTLSCSQTLNHNVMYWYQQKSSQAPKLLFHYYDKDFNNEADTPDNFQSRRPNTSFCFLDIRSPGLGDTAMYLCATSRNTGGDNQPQHFGDGTRLSIL.

This chain links TRBV4-3 with TRBJ1-2; D gene unclear. The V and J ends lost 0 bases and 4 bases respectively, with 18 bases between them. Germline values: CDR1 LGHNA, CDR2 YSLEER. The CDR3 length is 17 residues. The CDR3 loop is CASSQDGMGFQPYGYTF. In DNA, the CDR3 is TGCGCCAGCAGCCAAGACGGGATGGGATTCCAACCCTATGGCTACACCTTC.

As regards this clone: Germline is not matched at one junction end, which may reflect a read error. V usage is TRBV2 and J usage is TRBJ2-6, with 9 bases fitting TRBD1. The CDR3 covers 13 residues. The germline CDR1 and CDR2 sequences are SNHLY and FYNNEI. DNA for the CDR3: TGTGCCAGCTCCGTGTTGGCGGGACAGGGACCCCTTTTC. Translation gives CASSVLAGQGPLF.

The chain has TRBV5-1 and TRBJ2-2; 9 positions agree with TRBD1. Trimming removed 4 bases from V and 1 base from J; junction bases left unmatched: 2. Per the germline V gene, CDR1 is SGHRS and CDR2 is YFSETQ. The CDR3 length is 15 residues. CDR3 in amino acids: CASSQTGGNTGELFF. DNA for the CDR3: TGCGCCAGCAGCCAGACAGGGGGGAACACCGGGGAGCTGTTTTTT.

The chain couples TRBV9 to TRBJ2-7; 12 bases agree with TRBD2. The CDR3 has 17 residues. Trimming took 4 bases from V and 6 from J; bases not matched to a gene: 14. Germline V gene data show CDR1 as SGDLS and CDR2 as YYNGEE. CDR3 in DNA: TGTGCCAGCAGCCCCCGGGCAGGCGGACTAGCGGGAAGCGAGCAGTACTTC. Protein: CASSPRAGGLAGSEQYF.

The chain is built from TRBV5-4 and TRBJ2-5; 8 nucleotides line up with TRBD2. V lost 5 bases to trimming and J lost 1 base; unmatched junction nucleotides: 10. The V gene's germline CDR1 is SGHNT and CDR2 YYREEE (reference sequence). CDR3 length: 16 amino acids. The chain's CDR3 is CASRISARGVQETQYF. CDR3 sequence (DNA): TGTGCCAGCAGAATTTCCGCGCGGGGGGTCCAAGAGACCCAGTACTTC.